The 12 T cell receptor beta chains below all came from one sample that was sequenced in a study of blood T cell repertoires in COVID-19. TCRdb's copy holds only in-frame clones and misses some; the assay was immunoSEQ multiplex PCR. There are 350,000 or so clones in the sample; roughly 87% occur only once, and 3.5% to 4% lies in the top ten. Sequencing was carried out using peripheral blood. These receptors were collected from a woman aged 60 to 75 with COVID-19, enrolled during active disease.

This rearrangement joins TRBV5-1 to TRBJ1-1, with 7 bases aligning to TRBD1. The CDR3 spans 14 residues. Per germline, CDR1 SGHRS and CDR2 YFSETQ. Trimming cost V 4 bases and J 1 base; bases outside gene matches: 4. The CDR3 loop is CASSHGQENTEAFF. CDR3 coding DNA: TGCGCCAGCAGCCATGGACAGGAGAACACTGAAGCTTTCTTT. The whole variable domain, filled in from reference TRBV5-1 and TRBJ1-1, reads KAGVTQTPRYLIKTRGQQVTLSCSPISGHRSVSWYQQTPGQGLQFLFEYFSETQRNKGNFPGRFSGRQFSNSRSEMNVSTLELGDSALYLCASSHGQENTEAFFGQGTRLTVV.

The chain is built from TRBV7-8 and TRBJ1-2; 7 bases align to TRBD1. Germline values: CDR1 SGHVS, CDR2 FQNEAQ. This CDR3 is 15 amino acids long. Trimming removed 1 base from V and 4 bases from J; junction bases left unmatched: 6. The chain's CDR3 is CASSLGGGGGYGYTF. The CDR3 DNA sequence: TGTGCCAGCAGCTTAGGAGGGGGCGGTGGCTATGGCTACACCTTC.

This clone was counted only a few times. This chain connects TRBV5-4 to TRBJ1-1; 7 bases line up with TRBD1. V dropped 0 bases and J dropped 0; count of bases not matched to a gene: 11. Germline loops: CDR1 SGHNT, CDR2 YYREEE (reference sequence). The CDR3 extends over 18 amino acids. CDR3 loop: CASSLGVESGGVNTEAFF. The DNA for the CDR3 is TGTGCCAGCAGCTTGGGAGTGGAGTCAGGGGGTGTGAACACTGAAGCTTTCTTT.

V gene TRBV7-2 combines with J gene TRBJ1-6, with 7 positions matching TRBD1. After removal of 5 bases from V and 9 bases from J, the junction contained 13 bases not matched to a gene. Germline values: CDR1 SGHTA, CDR2 FQGNSA. This CDR3 region has 16 residues. The CDR3 sequence: CASSPGPGQWVSPLHF. DNA for the CDR3: TGTGCCAGCAGCCCGGGGCCGGGACAGTGGGTTTCACCCCTCCACTTT.

J is TRBJ1-1 and V is TRBV7-8, with D unresolved. The CDR3 is 14 amino acids. CDR1 is SGHVS, CDR2 FQNEAQ, per germline. V lost 5 bases and J 4 bases, leaving 14 bases between the germline ends. Written as DNA, the CDR3 is TGTGCCAGCAGCCAAACAGATATTGGCACTGAAGCTTTCTTT. This encodes CASSQTDIGTEAFF.

The chain recombines TRBV19 with TRBJ2-5, with a possible D match to TRBD2 (6 bases). Germline loops: CDR1 LNHDA, CDR2 SQIVND (reference sequence). The CDR3 length is 12 residues. V dropped 4 bases and J dropped 7 bases, with 10 bases sitting between them. CDR3 nucleotides: TGTGCCAGTAGTACCGGGCGGGGGACCCAGTACTTC. It yields the protein CASSTGRGTQYF.

J is TRBJ2-7 and V is TRBV24-1; the D is unclear. The CDR3 contains 13 residues. Trimming shortened V by 4 bases and J by 2 bases, and 8 bases separated the two germline ends. Germline CDR1 and CDR2: KGHDR and SFDVKD. In DNA, the CDR3 is TGTGCCACCAGTGACCCTATTACCTACGAGCAGTACTTC. Translation gives CATSDPITYEQYF.

The DNA for the CDR3 is TGCGCCAGCAGCGGTGACAGGGGTAACTATGGCTACACCTTC. Its translation is CASSGDRGNYGYTF. V usage is TRBV5-1 and J usage is TRBJ1-2, with 8 positions matching TRBD1. V dropped 4 bases and J dropped 1; count of bases not matched to a gene: 3. This CDR3 contains 14 residues. CDR1 and CDR2 from the germline V gene are SGHRS and YFSETQ.

The J gene is TRBJ1-1, the V gene TRBV2; possible D gene TRBD1, 5 bases. V gave up 3 bases and J gave up 4 bases, with 12 bases separating them. CDR3 size: 14 residues. The V gene's germline CDR1 is SNHLY and CDR2 FYNNEI. CDR3 nucleotide sequence: TGTGCCAGCAGTGATCGGGGCGGGGCCACTGAAGCTTTCTTT. As protein: CASSDRGGATEAFF.

Here the CDR3 reads CAWSVTGGQPQHF. The CDR3 nucleotides read TGTGCCTGGAGTGTGACAGGGGGGCAGCCCCAGCATTTT. The rearrangement uses TRBV30 and TRBJ1-5; 9 nucleotides align to TRBD1. Per germline, CDR1 GTSNPN and CDR2 SVGIG (reference sequence). V shed 0 bases, J shed 7 bases, and the junction held 1 base outside the gene matches. This CDR3 is built from 13 residues.

V is TRBV10-3 and J is TRBJ1-2; 7 nucleotides agree with TRBD1. CDR1 ENHRY and CDR2 SYGVKD come from the germline V gene. CDR3 length equals 16 residues. V was pared by 2 bases and J by 7 bases, with 13 bases of the junction left unmatched. The chain's CDR3 is CAISEIPGTAAGGYTF. CDR3 in DNA: TGTGCCATCAGTGAGATCCCCGGGACAGCCGCTGGTGGCTACACCTTC.

The J gene is TRBJ2-3, the V gene TRBV7-3, with 8 bases identical to TRBD1. There are 14 residues in the CDR3. From germline, CDR1 is SGHTA and CDR2 FQGTGA. J lost 4 bases, V lost 1 base, and 1 base had no gene match. The CDR3 reads CASSLNRGADTQYF. DNA of the CDR3: TGTGCCAGCAGCTTAAACAGGGGGGCAGATACGCAGTATTTT.